The 18 T cell receptor beta chains below all came from one sample that was sequenced in a study of T cell responses to AZD1222 COVID-19 vaccine. The assay was immunoSEQ multiplex PCR, and TCRdb's table has in-frame clones only and misses some. The sample yields about 110,000 clones, 88% seen once. Source: peripheral blood, taken on day 0 of AZD1222 vaccination. The receptor source for this set is an adult in good health.

The rearrangement uses TRBV5-1 and TRBJ2-5; 8 bases agree with TRBD1. The germline CDR1 and CDR2 sequences are SGHRS and YFSETQ. Trimming cost V 3 bases and J 2 bases; bases outside gene matches: 9. The CDR3 totals 16 residues. CDR3: CASSSLGTGVQETQYF. In DNA form, the CDR3 reads TGCGCCAGCAGCTCCCTCGGGACAGGAGTACAAGAGACCCAGTACTTC.

This clone was picked up one time. The V gene is TRBV27, the J gene TRBJ1-5, with no clear D. The V gene's germline CDR1 is MNHEY and CDR2 SMNVEV (reference sequence). This CDR3 is 13 amino acids long. Trimming took off 5 bases at V and 5 bases at J, with 10 bases between the two ends. The CDR3 DNA reads as TGTGCCAGCAGTACGAGGGTAGATCAGCCCCAGCATTTT. This sequence encodes CASSTRVDQPQHF.

The chain joins TRBV7-8 to TRBJ2-3, with 12 bases that match TRBD2. The length of the CDR3 is 16 residues. Germline trimming cut 5 bases from V and 2 bases from J; bases unmatched to any gene: 5. Germline CDR1 is SGHVS and CDR2 is FQNEAQ. Here the CDR3 DNA reads TGTGCCAGCAGCCTCCGGACTAGCGGGAACACAGATACGCAGTATTTT. Encoded protein: CASSLRTSGNTDTQYF.

Of note for this clone: Germline and junction disagree at one end, which may indicate a read error. The rearrangement joins TRBV12-3 or TRBV12-4 to TRBJ2-1; the match to TRBD2 covers 10 bases. CDR3 length: 13 residues. The CDR3 DNA sequence: TGTGCCAGCAGTCTAGCGCCTAGCGGGAGTCCGTTCTTC. Protein sequence: CASSLAPSGSPFF.

CDR3 region: CASSLDGYGYTF. In nucleotides, the CDR3 is TGTGCCAGCAGCTTGGATGGCTATGGCTACACCTTC. V and J are TRBV5-4 and TRBJ1-2; D is undetermined. V gave up 0 bases and J gave up 4 bases, with 4 bases separating them. There are 12 residues in the CDR3. The germline CDR1 and CDR2 sequences are SGHNT and YYREEE (reference sequence).

The chain recombines TRBV11-2 with TRBJ1-4; no clear D. Germline loops: CDR1 SGHAT, CDR2 FQNNGV. CDR3 length: 15 amino acids. Between the trimmed V and J ends, which lost 5 bases and 3 bases, there was a span of 13 bases. CDR3 coding DNA: TGTGCCAGCAGCCCCTCTTGGGCGGCTAATGAAAAACTGTTTTTT. Residues: CASSPSWAANEKLFF.

This chain links TRBV6-4 with TRBJ2-3; 7 bases align to TRBD1. Per the germline V gene, CDR1 is MRHNA and CDR2 is SNTAGT. The ends lost 5 bases at V and 0 bases at J; junction bases unmatched: 2. CDR3 length: 14 residues. CDR3 in amino acids: CASSRDSSTDTQYF. Here the CDR3 DNA reads TGTGCCAGCAGTCGGGACAGTAGCACAGATACGCAGTATTTT.

The J gene is TRBJ1-6, the V gene TRBV6-6; TRBD1 might be the D (5 bases). V was trimmed by 0 bases and J by 9 bases, leaving 12 bases between them. CDR3 length equals 15 residues. Germline CDR1 MNHNY, CDR2 SVGAGI (reference sequence). CDR3 DNA: TGTGCCAGCAGTTACTCAGCGTCAGGGACTTCACCCCTCCACTTT. Encoded protein: CASSYSASGTSPLHF.

The V and J genes are TRBV11-1 and TRBJ1-1; 7 nucleotides match TRBD1. This CDR3 has 14 residues. V was pared by 5 bases and J by 4 bases, with 7 bases of the junction left unmatched. Germline CDR1 and CDR2: SGHAT and FQDESV (reference sequence). CDR3 sequence: CASSPRQGGTEAFF. DNA of the CDR3: TGTGCCAGCAGCCCGAGACAGGGAGGCACTGAAGCTTTCTTT.

The CDR3 DNA reads as TGTGCCACCAGTAATCCTGGTGCCGGGGAGCTGTTTTTT. It is translated as CATSNPGAGELFF. This chain links TRBV24-1 with TRBJ2-2; D not resolved. The V end was cut by 6 bases, the J end by 6 bases, with 10 bases between. CDR1 is KGHDR and CDR2 is SFDVKD in the germline V gene. CDR3 length equals 13 residues.

V usage is TRBV2 and J usage is TRBJ1-1; perhaps TRBD1 as D (5 bases). V gave up 1 base and J gave up 3 bases, with 9 bases separating them. Germline assignment: CDR1 SNHLY and CDR2 FYNNEI. This CDR3 is built from 14 residues. The CDR3 protein is CASSEDLGDTEAFF. CDR3 nucleotide sequence: TGTGCCAGCAGTGAAGATCTGGGGGACACTGAAGCTTTCTTT. The whole variable domain, filled in from reference TRBV2 and TRBJ1-1, reads EPEVTQTPSHQVTQMGQEVILRCVPISNHLYFYWYRQILGQKVEFLVSFYNNEISEKSEIFDDQFSVERPDGSNFTLKIRSTKLEDSAMYFCASSEDLGDTEAFFGQGTRLTVV.

The gene calls are TRBV7-2 and TRBJ1-4; no firm D call. Germline CDR1 is SGHTA and CDR2 is FQGNSA. The CDR3 has 12 residues. Trimming stripped 3 bases from V and 5 bases from J, with 4 bases between. As DNA, the CDR3 is TGTGCCAGCAGCTTTTGGAATGAAAAACTGTTTTTT. Protein product: CASSFWNEKLFF.

This rearrangement joins TRBV2 to TRBJ1-2, with a weak D call TRBD1 (5 bases). The germline V and J ends were trimmed by 8 bases and 3 bases, with 13 bases remaining between them. Germline values: CDR1 SNHLY, CDR2 FYNNEI. The CDR3 length is 13 residues. CDR3 sequence reads: CASEQGQDYGYTF. CDR3 DNA sequence: TGTGCCAGCGAGCAGGGTCAAGACTATGGCTACACCTTC.

This sequence joins TRBV5-4 and TRBJ2-7, with 11 bases fitting TRBD2. V was pared by 3 bases and J by 1 base, with 3 bases of the junction left unmatched. CDR1 SGHNT and CDR2 YYREEE come from the germline V gene (reference sequence). CDR3 length: 15 residues. The CDR3 spells CASSWRLAGSYEQYV. The CDR3 DNA reads as TGTGCCAGCAGCTGGCGACTAGCGGGGTCCTACGAGCAGTACGTC.

V and J are TRBV5-6 and TRBJ1-2, with D possibly being TRBD1 (5 bases). The V gene lost 1 base and the J gene lost 3 bases, with 10 bases spanning the gap. This CDR3 is built from 14 residues. The germline V gene encodes CDR1 SGHDT and CDR2 YYEEEE. The CDR3 here is CASSLTPGYYGYTF. CDR3 bases: TGTGCCAGCAGCTTGACTCCAGGGTACTATGGCTACACCTTC.

The chain has TRBV7-2 and TRBJ1-1; a weak D match, TRBD1 (6 bases). The ends were cut back, 2 bases at V and 2 bases at J, with 9 bases in the middle. The CDR3 contains 14 residues. Looked up from germline, CDR1 is SGHTA and CDR2 is FQGNSA. Here the CDR3 reads CASSLTGTNTEAFF. The CDR3 coding sequence is TGTGCCAGCAGCTTAACAGGGACTAACACTGAAGCTTTCTTT. Full variable domain (outside the CDR3, taken from reference TRBV7-2 and TRBJ1-1): GAGVSQSPSNKVTEKGKDVELRCDPISGHTALYWYRQSLGQGLEFLIYFQGNSAPDKSGLPSDRFSAERTGGSVSTLTIQRTQQEDSAVYLCASSLTGTNTEAFFGQGTRLTVV.

The chain links TRBV19 to TRBJ2-6; tentatively, D is TRBD2 (6 bases). V gave up 7 bases and J gave up 0 bases, with 13 bases separating them. The CDR3 is 16 amino acids. Germline values: CDR1 LNHDA, CDR2 SQIVND (reference sequence). CDR3 DNA: TGTGCCAGTACTCCGGGGGTACTCTCTGGGGCCAACGTCCTGACTTTC. As protein: CASTPGVLSGANVLTF.

J is TRBJ1-1 and V is TRBV28; D remains ambiguous. CDR1 is MDHEN and CDR2 is SYDVKM in the germline V gene. The CDR3 has 12 amino acids. Between the trimmed V and J ends, which lost 5 bases and 7 bases, there was a span of 11 bases. CDR3 loop: CASSPPGREAFF. Written as DNA, the CDR3 is TGTGCCAGCAGTCCTCCTGGGCGTGAAGCTTTCTTT.